These 10 T cell receptor beta chains share one sample of origin, sequenced in a study of cytomegalovirus exposure and HLA in healthy donors. The PCR contained 60 Vbeta and 13 Jbeta primers. Data came from immunoSEQ multiplex PCR; TCRdb stores just in-frame clones and leaves some out. The data contain 100,000 to 150,000 clones, roughly 80% of them singletons. Specimen: PBMCs. Receptors were obtained from a man aged 25-45 years in good health and CMV-seropositive.

This sequence joins TRBV29-1 and TRBJ1-2; D is unclear. CDR3 size: 9 residues. Deletions cut 6 bases from V and 4 bases from J, with 3 bases between. Germline V lookup: CDR1 SQVTM, CDR2 ANQGSEA. The CDR3, as DNA: TGCAGCGTCGGCTATGGCTACACCTTC. As protein: CSVGYGYTF. The full variable domain, rest sourced from reference TRBV29-1 and TRBJ1-2, is SAVISQKPSRDICQRGTSLTIQCQVDSQVTMMFWYRQQPGQSLTLIATANQGSEATYESGFVIDKFPISRPNLTFSTLTVSNMSPEDSSIYLCSVGYGYTFGSGTRLTVV.

V and J are TRBV6-5 and TRBJ1-3; D possibly corresponds to TRBD1 (6 bases). Deletions cut 6 bases from V and 6 bases from J, with 15 bases between. Germline lookup yields CDR1 MNHEY and CDR2 SVGAGI. The CDR3 runs 14 residues. The CDR3 spells CASSPNRAANTIYF. CDR3 sequence (DNA): TGTGCCAGCAGCCCCAACAGGGCGGCAAACACCATATATTTT.

On this clone: Different DNA sequences within this sample yield the same CDR3. V and J are TRBV5-1 and TRBJ1-2, with D maybe TRBD1 (6 bases). Germline CDR1 is SGHRS and CDR2 is YFSETQ. The CDR3 spans 13 residues. V was clipped by 4 bases and J by 2 bases, with 9 bases between them. CDR3 sequence (DNA): TGCGCCAGCAGCCTTGACAGGAACTATGGCTACACCTTC. Amino acids: CASSLDRNYGYTF.

The chain uses TRBV28 and TRBJ2-3; tentatively, D is TRBD2 (6 bases). Germline loops: CDR1 MDHEN, CDR2 SYDVKM. The germline V and J ends were trimmed by 3 bases and 2 bases, with 12 bases remaining between them. CDR3 length equals 15 residues. The DNA of the CDR3 is TGTGCCAGCAGTTTGGGTGCGGGGATCACAGATACGCAGTATTTT. Its translation: CASSLGAGITDTQYF.

V usage is TRBV6-6 and J usage is TRBJ2-7, with D possibly matching TRBD2 (6 bases). Per the germline V gene, CDR1 is MNHNY and CDR2 is SVGAGI (reference sequence). Between the trimmed V and J ends, which lost 7 bases and 4 bases, there was a span of 14 bases. This CDR3 has 13 residues. CDR3 DNA sequence: TGTGCCAGCACCCGCACCCTAGCGTACGAGCAGTACTTC. Protein product: CASTRTLAYEQYF.

DNA of the CDR3: TGTGCCAGCCTTGACCGAGGGCCAGGCAATGAGCAGTTCTTC. Translation gives CASLDRGPGNEQFF. V gene TRBV6-7 combines with J gene TRBJ2-1; maybe TRBD2 (5 bases). TRBV6-7 is assigned to the ORF class and has an uncertain function. The CDR3 has 14 amino acids. V was trimmed by 8 bases and J by 6 bases, leaving 17 bases between them.

The chain has TRBV2 and TRBJ2-1; TRBD2 matches at 10 bases. Germline-derived CDR1 and CDR2 are SNHLY and FYNNEI. Losses at the gene ends were 9 bases for V and 6 bases for J; bases not matched to a gene: 23. The CDR3 runs to 19 residues. CDR3 region: CAREGDFGAGGPSGNEQFF. The DNA for the CDR3 is TGTGCCAGAGAGGGAGATTTCGGAGCGGGAGGGCCCTCGGGCAATGAGCAGTTCTTC.

The chain couples TRBV6-5 to TRBJ1-1; D perhaps matches TRBD1 (5 bases). The CDR3 is 13 residues long. Trimming stripped 8 bases from V and 5 bases from J, with 15 bases between. The germline V gene has CDR1 MNHEY and CDR2 SVGAGI. The CDR3 loop is CASGGEQRTEAFF. CDR3 DNA sequence: TGTGCCAGCGGGGGGGAACAGAGGACTGAAGCTTTCTTT.

This clone was seen a few times. The V gene is TRBV6-4, the J gene TRBJ2-7, with D tentatively TRBD1 (6 bases). Germline V gene sequence: CDR1 MRHNA, CDR2 SNTAGT. V dropped 2 bases and J dropped 0 bases, with 35 bases sitting between them. CDR3 length: 23 amino acids. The DNA of the CDR3 is TGTGCCAGCAGTGACCCCCTACAGGGTCCCTATCGCGCCCATCCCAGAAACTCCTACGAGCAGTACTTC. Protein: CASSDPLQGPYRAHPRNSYEQYF.

V is TRBV5-1 and J is TRBJ1-1; the D gene is possibly TRBD1 (5 bases). CDR3 length: 15 amino acids. V lost 0 bases, J lost 1 base, and 10 bases lay in between. Per the germline V gene, CDR1 is SGHRS and CDR2 is YFSETQ. The CDR3 sequence: CASSLGVQGNTEAFF. The DNA of the CDR3 is TGCGCCAGCAGCTTGGGGGTCCAGGGGAACACTGAAGCTTTCTTT.